These 23 T cell receptor beta chains were sequenced from one sample in a study of T cell repertoires in cytomegalovirus infection. MiXCR, run by TCRdb on the reads, gives a single entry per CDR3 protein. Of about 220,000 distinct CDR3 sequences in the sample, approximately 38% are singletons; the top ten hold roughly three fifths. Their target antigens are unknown. The sequenced sample was CD8+ T cells from cultured PBMCs, obtained from culture after CMV antigen stimulation. Receptors originate from a human donor in good health (CMV status not recorded). Some clones in this sample may be carry-over from other donors' samples.

The chain employs TRBV11-2 and TRBJ2-5, with 7 positions matching TRBD2. With 7 bases clipped from V and 9 bases from J, the junction kept 8 bases outside the gene matches. This CDR3 contains 12 residues. Per the germline V gene, CDR1 is SGHAT and CDR2 is FQNNGV. The CDR3, as DNA: TGTGCCAGCATCCGGGAGGTGGTGGCCCAGTACTTC. Amino acid sequence: CASIREVVAQYF. The full variable domain, with the rest looked up from reference TRBV11-2 and TRBJ2-5, is EAGVAQSPRYKIIEKRQSVAFWCNPISGHATLYWYQQILGQGPKLLIQFQNNGVVDDSQLPKDRFSAERLKGVDSTLKIQPAKLEDSAVYLCASIREVVAQYFGPGTRLLVL.

The rearrangement joins TRBV7-6 to TRBJ2-3; D gene uncertain. V lost 2 bases to trimming and J lost 0 bases, with 18 bases between them. The CDR3 covers 18 residues. Germline V gives CDR1 SGHVS, CDR2 FNYEAQ. The CDR3 here is CASSLSGRTGTSTDTQYF. CDR3 in DNA: TGTGCCAGCAGCTTATCTGGACGAACCGGCACTAGCACAGATACGCAGTATTTT.

To note about this clonotype: Compared with germline, one end of the junction differs, possibly owing to a read error. The chain joins TRBV5-3 to TRBJ2-1, with 7 bases aligning to TRBD1. TRBV5-3 is known as an ORF, though its function is uncertain. This CDR3 is 15 amino acids long. CDR3 sequence (DNA): TGTGCCAGCAGCTTGGAAGACAGGGTACGAGGTGAGCAGTTCTTC. Amino acid sequence: CASSLEDRVRGEQFF.

This clonotype has just a few counts. The V and J genes are TRBV7-9 and TRBJ2-7; 8 bases line up with TRBD1. V shed 4 bases, J shed 2 bases, and the junction held 10 bases outside the gene matches. The germline gives CDR1 SEHNR, CDR2 FQNEAQ (reference sequence). CDR3 length equals 16 residues. The CDR3 here is CASSSVGTGSAYEQYF. The DNA for the CDR3 is TGTGCCAGCAGCTCCGTGGGGACAGGAAGCGCCTACGAGCAGTACTTC.

Only a few counts were recorded for this clonotype. The CDR3 protein is CASSYRTRETQYF. The CDR3 bases are TGTGCCAGCAGTTACCGTACGAGGGAGACCCAGTACTTC. The genes are TRBV6-5 and TRBJ2-5; no definite D call. Trimming took 2 bases from V and 5 from J, leaving 9 bases between them. The length of the CDR3 is 13 residues. Germline V gene lookup returns CDR1 MNHEY and CDR2 SVGAGI.

The J gene is TRBJ1-5, the V gene TRBV28; D is uncertain. V lost 4 bases to trimming and J lost 3 bases, with 10 bases between them. CDR1 is MDHEN and CDR2 is SYDVKM in the germline V gene. This CDR3 is 14 amino acids long. The CDR3 loop is CASSSDRYNQPQHF. The CDR3 region has the DNA TGTGCCAGCAGTTCCGACCGCTACAATCAGCCCCAGCATTTT.

The chain combines TRBV28 with TRBJ1-2; 8 bases are a match to TRBD1. With 6 bases clipped from V and 3 bases from J, the junction kept 6 bases outside the gene matches. Germline values: CDR1 MDHEN, CDR2 SYDVKM. The CDR3 has 14 amino acids. The chain's CDR3 is CASRTTGADYGYTF. CDR3 coding DNA: TGTGCCAGCAGGACGACAGGGGCGGACTATGGCTACACCTTC.

This chain uses TRBV20-1 with TRBJ2-1, with D uncertain. Germline CDR1 and CDR2: DFQATT and SNEGSKA (reference sequence). The CDR3 loop spans 15 amino acids. V was cut by 6 bases and J by 2 bases, with 17 bases left in between. The CDR3 region is CSARDIVAPYNEQFF. CDR3 nucleotide sequence: TGCAGTGCCCGCGATATTGTGGCCCCCTACAATGAGCAGTTCTTC.

This clonotype showed up many times. This sequence joins TRBV7-9 and TRBJ1-4, with 7 bases matching TRBD1. Germline V CDR1 and CDR2: SEHNR, FQNEAQ (reference sequence). The CDR3 extends over 14 amino acids. After removal of 5 bases from V and 8 bases from J, the junction contained 8 bases not matched to a gene. CDR3 coding DNA: TGTGCCAGCAGCCCCCGGACAGGACTGGAAAAACTGTTTTTT. Protein: CASSPRTGLEKLFF.

In its sample, this clonotype was seen many times. J is TRBJ2-1 and V is TRBV7-8; 10 nucleotides line up with TRBD2. CDR1 is SGHVS and CDR2 is FQNEAQ in the germline V gene. This CDR3 is built from 14 residues. Trimming removed 7 bases from V and 6 bases from J; junction bases left unmatched: 6. The CDR3 region is CASNLLAGGNEQFF. CDR3 DNA sequence: TGTGCCAGCAACCTTTTAGCGGGGGGCAATGAGCAGTTCTTC.

The chain carries TRBV12-3 or TRBV12-4 and TRBJ2-2, with TRBD2 matching 11 bases. The CDR3 loop spans 17 amino acids. Trimming at V came to 0 bases and at J to 7 bases, leaving 7 bases not matched to a gene. The chain's CDR3 is CASSLATGLAVVGELFF. CDR3 bases: TGTGCCAGCAGTTTAGCCACGGGACTAGCGGTAGTCGGGGAGCTGTTTTTT.

In this sample, this clonotype turned up a few times. This sequence joins TRBV24-1 and TRBJ2-3, with TRBD1 matching 9 bases. Trimming removed 3 bases from V and 3 bases from J; junction bases left unmatched: 6. Per germline, CDR1 KGHDR and CDR2 SFDVKD. The CDR3 consists of 16 residues. This CDR3 reads CATSDTTGGKTDTQYF. CDR3 DNA sequence: TGTGCCACCAGTGATACCACAGGGGGCAAAACAGATACGCAGTATTTT.

Remarks on this clonotype: A junction end diverges from the germline sequence, so it may reflect a read error. The chain has TRBV7-8 and TRBJ1-1; 9 bases map to TRBD1. The CDR3 has 14 amino acids. Germline loops: CDR1 SGHVS, CDR2 FQNEAQ. CDR3 DNA: TGTGCCAGCACCATACAGGGGGCGAGCACTGAAACTTTCTTT. Its protein product is CASTIQGASTETFF.

The V call is TRBV7-9, the J call TRBJ2-7, with 9 positions matching TRBD1. Germline CDR1 is SEHNR and CDR2 is FQNEAQ (reference sequence). Losses at the gene ends were 3 bases for V and 2 bases for J; bases not matched to a gene: 5. The length of the CDR3 is 15 residues. Here the CDR3 DNA reads TGTGCCAGCAGCTTTACGGGACAGGGCCCCTACGAGCAGTACTTC. Translated: CASSFTGQGPYEQYF.

As DNA, the CDR3 is TGTGCCAGCAGTACCCTCAGAGAGAGCTCCTACAATGAGCAGTTCTTC. It is translated as CASSTLRESSYNEQFF. The chain has TRBV28 and TRBJ2-1; D gene unclear. The CDR3 is 16 amino acids. CDR1 MDHEN and CDR2 SYDVKM come from the germline V gene. Trimming pared 5 bases from V and 0 bases from J, leaving 14 bases between.

The chain couples TRBV27 to TRBJ2-7; D unclear. The V end lost 2 bases, the J end lost 3 bases, and 8 bases lay between the germline ends. The germline V gene has CDR1 MNHEY and CDR2 SMNVEV (reference sequence). This CDR3 region has 13 residues. CDR3 residues: CASSLGQLYEQYF. The CDR3 coding sequence is TGTGCCAGCAGTTTAGGGCAGCTCTACGAGCAGTACTTC.

This clonotype was counted a few times. The rearrangement joins TRBV20-1 to TRBJ2-1; 12 positions agree with TRBD1. This CDR3 has 14 amino acids. The V gene end was trimmed by 5 bases and the J gene end by 10 bases; junction bases not matched to a gene: 9. Germline V lookup: CDR1 DFQATT, CDR2 SNEGSKA (reference sequence). This CDR3 reads CSARYRDRGREQFF. The CDR3 DNA sequence: TGCAGTGCTCGATACCGGGACAGGGGGCGAGAGCAGTTCTTC.

This clonotype occurred a few times. The chain combines TRBV7-3 with TRBJ2-3; D unresolved. CDR3 size: 16 residues. The V gene lost 3 bases and the J gene lost 0 bases, with 13 bases spanning the gap. Germline V gene lookup returns CDR1 SGHTA and CDR2 FQGTGA. CDR3 in DNA: TGTGCCAGCAGCTTTTCGGGCTTCACTAGCACAGATACGCAGTATTTT. Translation gives CASSFSGFTSTDTQYF.

V gene TRBV7-2 combines with J gene TRBJ1-1; possibly TRBD1 for D (5 bases). V was clipped by 3 bases and J by 7 bases, with 9 bases between them. This CDR3 is 12 amino acids long. The V gene's germline CDR1 is SGHTA and CDR2 FQGNSA. The CDR3 region is CASSFTGVEAFF. DNA for the CDR3: TGTGCCAGCAGCTTCACGGGGGTTGAAGCTTTCTTT.

About this clonotype itself: A read error is possible here, since a much larger clone lies one base away. The chain joins TRBV7-2 to TRBJ2-7; the match to TRBD2 covers 9 bases. The length of the CDR3 is 15 residues. Germline CDR1 and CDR2: SGHTA and FQGNSA. The CDR3 region has the DNA TGTGCCAGCAGCTGGAGTCGGCGGGAGGGTTACGATCAGTACTTC. This translates into CASSWSRREGYDQYF.

The chain is built from TRBV12-3 or TRBV12-4 and TRBJ2-1; no firm D call. Deletions cut 6 bases from V and 0 bases from J, with 12 bases between. The length of the CDR3 is 15 residues. DNA of the CDR3: TGTGCCAGCAGCCCAGACGGCCTCTCCTACAATGAGCAGTTCTTC. Its translation is CASSPDGLSYNEQFF.

This chain uses TRBV2 with TRBJ2-1, with D possibly matching TRBD1 (6 bases). Germline CDR1 SNHLY, CDR2 FYNNEI. This CDR3 is built from 13 residues. V lost 4 bases to trimming and J lost 4 bases, with 8 bases between them. The CDR3: CASSGGPYNEQFF. CDR3 DNA: TGTGCCAGCAGTGGGGGGCCTTACAATGAGCAGTTCTTC.

This clonotype was picked up many times. The V call is TRBV7-2, the J call TRBJ2-7, with D unresolved. The V end lost 3 bases, the J end lost 3 bases, and 15 bases lay between the germline ends. This CDR3 region has 15 residues. Per germline, CDR1 SGHTA and CDR2 FQGNSA. Written as DNA, the CDR3 is TGTGCCAGCAGCTTGTGGGTGGGAACGGGCTACGAGCAGTACTTC. Its translation: CASSLWVGTGYEQYF.